Shown below are 29 T cell receptor beta chains from a single sample sequenced in a study of blood T cell repertoires in COVID-19. Here immunoSEQ multiplex PCR was the method, and the copy in TCRdb shows in-frame clones only, minus some. The table includes some 96,000 clones, over 80% detected once. Specimen: peripheral blood. The receptors here all came from a human donor in a cohort sampled during active COVID-19.

The V and J genes are TRBV28 and TRBJ2-2, with D possibly being TRBD1 (5 bases). Trimming removed 5 bases from V and 3 bases from J, with 10 bases in between. Germline loops: CDR1 MDHEN, CDR2 SYDVKM. There are 14 residues in the CDR3. CDR3 amino acids: CASSTSGYTGELFF. The CDR3 DNA follows: TGTGCCAGCAGTACGTCAGGGTACACCGGGGAGCTGTTTTTT. The full variable domain, with the rest looked up from reference TRBV28 and TRBJ2-2, is DVKVTQSSRYLVKRTGEKVFLECVQDMDHENMFWYRQDPGLGLRLIYFSYDVKMKEKGDIPEGYSVSREKKERFSLILESASTNQTSMYLCASSTSGYTGELFFGEGSRLTVL.

V and J are TRBV5-6 and TRBJ1-3; no definite D call. The V end was cut by 3 bases, the J end by 4 bases, with 20 bases between. This CDR3 has 17 residues. Germline-derived CDR1 and CDR2 are SGHDT and YYEEEE. The CDR3 loop is CASSSTFLARRGNTIYF. CDR3 sequence (DNA): TGTGCCAGCAGCTCCACATTTTTGGCACGGCGGGGAAACACCATATATTTT.

The chain uses TRBV20-1 and TRBJ2-1; no clear D. V lost 3 bases to trimming and J lost 6 bases, with 9 bases between them. CDR1 and CDR2 (germline): DFQATT, SNEGSKA (reference sequence). The CDR3 extends over 12 amino acids. The CDR3 loop reads CSASLSPNEQFF. DNA of the CDR3: TGCAGTGCTAGTCTCTCCCCCAATGAGCAGTTCTTC.

The rearrangement joins TRBV7-9 to TRBJ1-4; 8 nucleotides align to TRBD1. This CDR3 spans 17 amino acids. V was pared by 5 bases and J by 0 bases, with 8 bases of the junction left unmatched. Germline CDR1 and CDR2: SEHNR and FQNEAQ (reference sequence). This CDR3 reads CASSATGGLATNEKLFF. In DNA form, the CDR3 reads TGTGCCAGCAGCGCCACAGGGGGGCTCGCAACTAATGAAAAACTGTTTTTT.

This clone was counted once. The chain carries TRBV5-1 and TRBJ1-2; D is possibly TRBD1 (5 bases). CDR3 length: 14 amino acids. Trimming shortened V by 0 bases and J by 4 bases, and 10 bases separated the two germline ends. In germline, CDR1 is SGHRS, CDR2 YFSETQ. Here the CDR3 reads CASSLDRRSYGYTF. Written as DNA, the CDR3 is TGCGCCAGCAGCTTGGACAGGCGATCCTATGGCTACACCTTC.

This clone occurred once. This chain joins TRBV6-1 and TRBJ1-6; D gene ambiguous. This CDR3 is built from 18 residues. The germline V gene has CDR1 MNHNS and CDR2 SASEGT. Between the trimmed V and J ends, which lost 2 bases and 2 bases, there was a span of 16 bases. CDR3 in amino acids: CASSEFSGFGAYNSPLHF. CDR3 in DNA: TGTGCCAGCAGTGAATTTTCAGGTTTCGGCGCCTATAATTCACCCCTCCACTTT.

The chain is built from TRBV5-1 and TRBJ2-7; a possible D gene is TRBD2 (5 bases). The CDR3 consists of 15 residues. From germline, CDR1 is SGHRS and CDR2 YFSETQ. The V end lost 0 bases, the J end lost 0 bases, and 10 bases lay between the germline ends. The CDR3 sequence: CASSLGGLSSYEQYF. CDR3 nucleotides: TGCGCCAGCAGCTTGGGCGGGCTCAGCTCCTACGAGCAGTACTTC.

The rearrangement uses TRBV4-2 and TRBJ2-7; no definite D call. This CDR3 contains 12 residues. CDR1 is LGHNA and CDR2 is YNFKEQ in the germline V gene. Trimming removed 4 bases from V and 0 bases from J, with 4 bases in between. The CDR3 coding sequence is TGTGCCAGCAGCCCTAGCTCCTACGAGCAGTACTTC. Residues: CASSPSSYEQYF.

The chain has TRBV7-2 and TRBJ2-7; possible D gene TRBD1, 6 bases. CDR3 length equals 16 residues. The V end was cut by 1 base, the J end by 2 bases, with 15 bases between. Per germline, CDR1 SGHTA and CDR2 FQGNSA. CDR3 coding DNA: TGTGCCAGCAGCTTAGGGGGAGTTCGGACAGCCTACGAGCAGTACTTC. This gives the protein CASSLGGVRTAYEQYF.

The chain carries TRBV7-8 and TRBJ2-3, with D possibly TRBD2 on 5 matching bases. The CDR3 spans 14 residues. V lost 3 bases and J 2 bases, leaving 9 bases between the germline ends. Looked up from germline, CDR1 is SGHVS and CDR2 is FQNEAQ. The CDR3 sequence is CASSFERNTDTQYF. The CDR3 DNA sequence: TGTGCCAGCAGCTTCGAGCGGAACACAGATACGCAGTATTTT.

This clone was picked up a small number of times. The V call is TRBV30, the J call TRBJ1-6, with D uncertain. Germline-derived CDR1 and CDR2 are GTSNPN and SVGIG (reference sequence). The germline V and J ends were trimmed by 2 bases and 7 bases, with 24 bases remaining between them. The CDR3 extends over 18 amino acids. CDR3 sequence (DNA): TGTGCCTGGAGTTCCGGATCTGGAGGTATACTAATGAATTCACCCCTCCACTTT. It encodes CAWSSGSGGILMNSPLHF.

This CDR3 is CASRPSAAGQGIYGYTF. The CDR3 DNA reads TGTGCCAGCAGGCCCTCGGCGGCGGGACAGGGCATATATGGCTACACCTTC. The chain carries TRBV28 and TRBJ1-2, with TRBD1 identical over 9 bases. V dropped 6 bases and J dropped 5; count of bases not matched to a gene: 16. The CDR3 spans 17 residues. From germline, CDR1 is MDHEN and CDR2 SYDVKM.

The chain links TRBV5-1 to TRBJ2-5; 12 positions match TRBD2. Germline assignment: CDR1 SGHRS and CDR2 YFSETQ. Losses at the gene ends were 6 bases for V and 5 bases for J; bases not matched to a gene: 11. The CDR3 contains 16 residues. Here the CDR3 reads CASNRLAGDSVETQYF. The DNA of the CDR3 is TGCGCCAGCAATCGACTAGCGGGAGACAGTGTGGAGACCCAGTACTTC. The whole variable domain, remainder taken from reference TRBV5-1 and TRBJ2-5, is KAGVTQTPRYLIKTRGQQVTLSCSPISGHRSVSWYQQTPGQGLQFLFEYFSETQRNKGNFPGRFSGRQFSNSRSEMNVSTLELGDSALYLCASNRLAGDSVETQYFGPGTRLLVL.

The V gene is TRBV10-3, the J gene TRBJ2-6, with TRBD2 as a possible D gene (5 bases). V lost 3 bases and J 1 base, leaving 7 bases between the germline ends. Germline CDR1 is ENHRY and CDR2 is SYGVKD. The CDR3 consists of 15 residues. CDR3 sequence reads: CAISERDSGANVLTF. The CDR3 DNA reads TGTGCCATCAGTGAACGGGATTCTGGGGCCAACGTCCTGACTTTC.

This clone was seen only a few times. At one boundary the junction diverges from the germline segment, which might be a read error. The rearrangement links TRBV2 to TRBJ1-3, with a weak D call TRBD1 (5 bases). The germline gives CDR1 SNHLY, CDR2 FYNNEI. The CDR3 runs to 12 residues. The chain's CDR3 is CASSEYGDGGDF. As DNA, the CDR3 is TGTGCCAGCAGTGAATATGGGGACGGCGGGGATTTT.

This clone was picked up one time. This rearrangement joins TRBV3-1 (or the pseudogene TRBV3-2) to TRBJ1-3; D is unclear. Looked up from germline, CDR1 is LGHDT and CDR2 is YNNKEL (reference sequence). This CDR3 is built from 13 residues. V was clipped by 4 bases and J by 8 bases, with 12 bases between them. The CDR3 here is CASSPRGVYTIYF. DNA of the CDR3: TGTGCCAGCAGCCCACGGGGTGTGTACACCATATATTTT.

The V gene is TRBV3-1 (or the pseudogene TRBV3-2), the J gene TRBJ1-3; 8 positions agree with TRBD1. The CDR3 runs 16 residues. In germline, CDR1 is LGHDT, CDR2 YNNKEL (reference sequence). Germline trimming cut 4 bases from V and 6 bases from J; bases unmatched to any gene: 11. CDR3 in amino acids: CASSPMDRDRLNTIYF. CDR3 in DNA: TGTGCCAGCAGCCCAATGGACAGGGACCGACTAAACACCATATATTTT.

This chain connects TRBV19 to TRBJ1-5, with a tentative D call TRBD1 (5 bases). V lost 11 bases and J lost 5, with 19 bases in between. CDR1 is LNHDA, CDR2 SQIVND, per germline (reference sequence). The CDR3 has 14 residues. The CDR3 region is CAGSISGGYQPQHF. The CDR3 DNA is TGTGCCGGTTCGATTTCGGGGGGATATCAGCCCCAGCATTTT.

CDR3 loop: CASSWSGGTEAFF. DNA of the CDR3: TGTGCCAGCAGTTGGTCAGGGGGCACTGAAGCTTTCTTT. The rearrangement links TRBV28 to TRBJ1-1; the match to TRBD1 covers 7 bases. Trimming removed 4 bases from V and 4 bases from J; junction bases left unmatched: 3. Germline V gives CDR1 MDHEN, CDR2 SYDVKM. The CDR3 is 13 amino acids.

The chain links TRBV11-2 to TRBJ2-2, with D perhaps matching TRBD2 (5 bases). V lost 4 bases and J lost 7, with 13 bases in between. This CDR3 has 14 residues. Germline-derived CDR1 and CDR2 are SGHAT and FQNNGV. The CDR3 sequence: CASSSPPGIGELFF. The DNA of the CDR3 is TGTGCCAGCAGCTCCCCCCCGGGGATCGGGGAGCTGTTTTTT.

This clone was seen only a few times. The V gene is TRBV7-3, the J gene TRBJ2-1, with D maybe TRBD2 (5 bases). Per the germline V gene, CDR1 is SGHTA and CDR2 is FQGTGA. Between the trimmed V and J ends, which lost 5 bases and 5 bases, there was a span of 10 bases. The CDR3 totals 13 residues. The CDR3 bases are TGTGCCAGCAGCCCCGGACTCAACAATGAGCAGTTCTTC. Translating gives CASSPGLNNEQFF.

J is TRBJ1-6 and V is TRBV10-3; 11 positions agree with TRBD1. Trimming removed 2 bases from V and 8 bases from J; junction bases left unmatched: 2. CDR1 is ENHRY and CDR2 is SYGVKD in the germline V gene. The CDR3 consists of 15 residues. The CDR3 reads CAISEGTGGDSPLHF. The CDR3 region has the DNA TGTGCCATCAGTGAGGGGACAGGGGGGGATTCACCCCTCCACTTT.

The V gene is TRBV10-3, the J gene TRBJ1-2, with TRBD1 matching 8 bases. Germline CDR1 reads ENHRY; CDR2 reads SYGVKD. The CDR3 has 13 amino acids. The V and J ends lost 6 bases and 4 bases, in that order; junction bases with no gene match: 4. CDR3 residues: CAIRTGESYGYTF. The DNA of the CDR3 is TGTGCCATCAGGACAGGGGAGAGCTATGGCTACACCTTC.

This clone was counted only a few times. The V call is TRBV5-1, the J call TRBJ2-1, with a tentative D call TRBD2 (6 bases). The V gene's germline CDR1 is SGHRS and CDR2 YFSETQ. The CDR3 runs 17 residues. The germline V and J ends were trimmed by 4 bases and 0 bases, with 17 bases remaining between them. Here the CDR3 reads CASSDSRGLSSYNEQFF. The CDR3, as DNA: TGCGCCAGCAGCGACTCAAGGGGACTGAGCTCCTACAATGAGCAGTTCTTC.

This clone was seen once. The chain recombines TRBV2 with TRBJ1-5, with D tentatively TRBD1 (6 bases). Trimming removed 6 bases from V and 3 bases from J, with 12 bases in between. The CDR3 contains 14 residues. Per the germline V gene, CDR1 is SNHLY and CDR2 is FYNNEI. CDR3 residues: CASRSDSVNQPQHF. For the CDR3, the DNA is TGTGCCAGCAGGTCGGACAGTGTCAATCAGCCCCAGCATTTT.

The rearrangement links TRBV2 to TRBJ1-5; D gene uncertain. The CDR3 extends over 13 amino acids. Trimming cost V 4 bases and J 0 bases, with 4 bases left between them. Germline V gives CDR1 SNHLY, CDR2 FYNNEI. For the CDR3, the DNA is TGTGCCAGCAGTGGCGATAGCAATCAGCCCCAGCATTTT. It yields the protein CASSGDSNQPQHF.

A few counts support this clone. This chain links TRBV7-9 with TRBJ2-7; TRBD2 agrees at 8 bases. The CDR3 runs to 15 residues. The germline CDR1 and CDR2 sequences are SEHNR and FQNEAQ (reference sequence). V lost 0 bases and J lost 4; bases outside the gene matches: 5. The CDR3 reads CASSLAGTSGYEQYF. Here the CDR3 DNA reads TGTGCCAGCAGCTTAGCGGGCACTAGCGGATACGAGCAGTACTTC.

This chain joins TRBV19 and TRBJ1-5, with a tentative D call TRBD1 (6 bases). The V gene lost 0 bases and the J gene lost 1 base, with 22 bases spanning the gap. The germline V gene has CDR1 LNHDA and CDR2 SQIVND (reference sequence). The CDR3 is made up of 20 amino acids. CDR3 residues: CASSIDYDRSYLRSNQPQHF. The CDR3 coding sequence is TGTGCCAGTAGTATAGATTACGACAGGTCCTACTTGAGGAGCAATCAGCCCCAGCATTTT. The whole variable domain, remainder taken from reference TRBV19 and TRBJ1-5, is DGGITQSPKYLFRKEGQNVTLSCEQNLNHDAMYWYRQDPGQGLRLIYYSQIVNDFQKGDIAEGYSVSREKKESFPLTVTSAQKNPTAFYLCASSIDYDRSYLRSNQPQHFGDGTRLSIL.

This chain connects TRBV5-1 to TRBJ2-1, with D perhaps TRBD1 (7 bases). With 9 bases removed from V and 6 bases from J, the gap between germline ends came to 22 bases. The CDR3 loop spans 15 amino acids. The germline V gene encodes CDR1 SGHRS and CDR2 YFSETQ. The CDR3 DNA sequence: TGCGCCACTTCTCTATTTCAGGGGGGTGTCAATGAGCAGTTCTTC. Encoded protein: CATSLFQGGVNEQFF.